The 15 T cell receptor beta chains below were found in one sample sequenced in a study of neurological immune-mediated disorders. TCRdb reprocessed the 5' RACE reads with MiXCR, giving one entry per CDR3 protein. This table holds 66,000 or so distinct CDR3 sequences, 4% to 6% found once. Sequencing was done on a sample of PBMCs. These receptors were taken from a woman aged 25 to 45 with multiple sclerosis.

This clonotype has a count of ten or more. This chain links TRBV6-5 with TRBJ1-1, with a weak D call TRBD1 (6 bases). The CDR3 is made up of 14 amino acids. Trimming stripped 3 bases from V and 4 bases from J, with 12 bases between. Germline lookup yields CDR1 MNHEY and CDR2 SVGAGI. The CDR3 reads CASSYSGGGTEAFF. The CDR3 nucleotides read TGTGCCAGCAGTTATTCGGGGGGCGGCACTGAAGCTTTCTTT.

This clonotype was detected ten times or more. The chain employs TRBV6-6 and TRBJ1-5, with D possibly being TRBD1 (6 bases). The CDR3 is made up of 19 amino acids. Germline V lookup: CDR1 MNHNY, CDR2 SVGAGI (reference sequence). The ends were cut back, 0 bases at V and 0 bases at J, with 18 bases in the middle. This CDR3 is CASSYSGVGGADSNQPQHF. CDR3 coding DNA: TGTGCCAGCAGTTACTCGGGTGTAGGGGGGGCGGATAGCAATCAGCCCCAGCATTTT.

This clonotype has ten or more counts. The chain recombines TRBV7-9 with TRBJ2-2, with D tentatively TRBD1 or TRBD2 (5 bases each). Germline V gives CDR1 SEHNR, CDR2 FQNEAQ (reference sequence). The CDR3 contains 15 residues. V was pared by 5 bases and J by 6 bases, with 16 bases between. The CDR3 sequence is CASSEPGQFPGELFF. CDR3 bases: TGTGCCAGCAGCGAACCGGGGCAATTCCCCGGGGAGCTGTTTTTT.

This clonotype has more than one count but fewer than ten. A junction end diverges from the germline sequence, so it may reflect a read error. The chain has TRBV7-9 and TRBJ1-5; tentative D call: TRBD1 (5 bases). Germline V lookup: CDR1 SEHNR, CDR2 FQNEAQ (reference sequence). The CDR3 totals 15 residues. The CDR3 loop reads CASSLDTLGNQPQNF. The DNA for the CDR3 is TGTGCCAGCAGCTTGGACACCCTCGGCAATCAGCCCCAGAATTTT.

This clonotype was counted many times. The rearrangement joins TRBV20-1 to TRBJ2-1; D unclear. The CDR3 contains 11 residues. V lost 3 bases, J lost 9 bases, and 9 bases lay in between. Per the germline V gene, CDR1 is DFQATT and CDR2 is SNEGSKA (reference sequence). The DNA for the CDR3 is TGCAGTGCTAGTGGCGGCGGTGAGCAGTTCTTC. It encodes CSASGGGEQFF.

This clonotype has only a few counts. The chain is built from TRBV10-3 and TRBJ2-3; D is perhaps TRBD1 (6 bases). This CDR3 contains 12 residues. Trimming took off 5 bases at V and 4 bases at J, with 7 bases between the two ends. Germline values: CDR1 ENHRY, CDR2 SYGVKD. This CDR3 is CAISKGADTQYF. The CDR3 DNA sequence: TGTGCCATCAGTAAGGGGGCAGATACGCAGTATTTT.

This clonotype was seen ten or more times. V usage is TRBV3-1 and J usage is TRBJ2-7; possible D gene TRBD1, 5 bases. Trimming cost V 0 bases and J 0 bases, with 9 bases left between them. The CDR3 extends over 15 amino acids. Germline V lookup: CDR1 LGHDT, CDR2 YNNKEL (reference sequence). CDR3: CASSQDVGASYEQYF. The CDR3 region has the DNA TGTGCCAGCAGCCAAGATGTAGGGGCCTCCTACGAGCAGTACTTC.

This clonotype has at least ten counts. This chain uses TRBV9 with TRBJ1-4; D not resolved. The CDR3 runs 14 residues. V shed 0 bases and J shed 12 bases, with 15 bases lying between them. The germline V gene has CDR1 SGDLS and CDR2 YYNGEE. For the CDR3, the DNA is TGTGCCAGCAGCGTAGCTCTGGACCGCAGTGAACTGTTTTTT. Its protein product is CASSVALDRSELFF.

This clonotype appeared a few times. One junction end does not reproduce the germline sequence, and a read error may be involved. In nucleotides, the CDR3 is TGTGCCAGCAGTCTGACAGGGAATTCACCCCTCAACTTT. The encoded protein is CASSLTGNSPLNF. The chain combines TRBV12-3 or TRBV12-4 with TRBJ1-6; 7 bases are a match to TRBD1. CDR3 length: 13 residues.

This clonotype has ten or more counts. CDR3 amino acids: CSARDAGQGNNSPLHF. The CDR3 DNA sequence: TGCAGTGCTAGAGACGCGGGACAGGGTAACAATTCACCCCTCCACTTT. This chain joins TRBV20-1 and TRBJ1-6; 9 nucleotides agree with TRBD1. Per germline, CDR1 DFQATT and CDR2 SNEGSKA (reference sequence). The CDR3 extends over 16 amino acids. Trimming took 0 bases from V and 7 from J; bases not matched to a gene: 7.

This chain joins TRBV12-3 or TRBV12-4 and TRBJ1-6; D uncertain. This CDR3 contains 14 residues. V gave up 4 bases and J gave up 4 bases, with 8 bases separating them. The CDR3 coding sequence is TGTGCCAGCAGTTGGCCGGGGTATAATTCACCCCTCCACTTT. This codes for CASSWPGYNSPLHF.

Only a few counts were recorded for this clonotype. V usage is TRBV29-1 and J usage is TRBJ2-5, with TRBD2 identical over 14 bases. The CDR3 runs 16 residues. The trim removed 3 bases at V and 1 base at J, leaving 4 bases unmatched. Germline loops: CDR1 SQVTM, CDR2 ANQGSEA. CDR3: CSVEGLAGVAQETQYF. The CDR3 coding sequence is TGCAGCGTTGAGGGACTAGCGGGGGTTGCCCAAGAGACCCAGTACTTC. Full variable domain (rest looked up from reference TRBV29-1 and TRBJ2-5): SAVISQKPSRDICQRGTSLTIQCQVDSQVTMMFWYRQQPGQSLTLIATANQGSEATYESGFVIDKFPISRPNLTFSTLTVSNMSPEDSSIYLCSVEGLAGVAQETQYFGPGTRLLVL.

At least ten counts were recorded for this clonotype. DNA for the CDR3: TGTGCCAGCAGCCCCGGGACTAGCTCCCATGAGCAGTTCTTC. It yields the protein CASSPGTSSHEQFF. The chain is built from TRBV11-2 and TRBJ2-1; TRBD2 matches 9 bases. Germline-derived CDR1 and CDR2 are SGHAT and FQNNGV. The ends lost 5 bases at V and 8 bases at J; junction bases unmatched: 7. The CDR3 length is 14 residues.

This clonotype was observed at least ten times. CDR3 loop: CASTSGGYYNEQFF. The CDR3 DNA follows: TGCGCCAGCACTAGCGGGGGGTATTACAATGAGCAGTTCTTC. The chain combines TRBV5-1 with TRBJ2-1; 11 nucleotides agree with TRBD2. CDR1 and CDR2 (germline): SGHRS, YFSETQ. This CDR3 is 14 amino acids long. V trimming: 6 bases; J trimming: 4 bases; junction bases outside the gene matches: 3.

This clonotype was seen ten or more times. The chain couples TRBV5-1 to TRBJ1-2; TRBD1 is a possible D gene (6 bases). The germline V gene encodes CDR1 SGHRS and CDR2 YFSETQ. The V and J ends lost 1 base and 5 bases respectively, with 12 bases between them. The CDR3 length is 14 residues. CDR3 bases: TGCGCCAGCAGCTTGTCGCAGGGGAAATATGGCTACACCTTC. It encodes CASSLSQGKYGYTF.